This T cell receptor beta chain derives from a study of blood T cell repertoires in COVID-19. Sequencing used immunoSEQ multiplex PCR; TCRdb keeps in-frame clones, though not all of them. The sample has some 200,000 clones, approximately 87% seen once. This CDR3 is 16 amino acids long. Per germline, CDR1 LGHNA and CDR2 YSLEER. With 3 bases clipped from V and 10 bases from J, the junction kept 7 bases outside the gene matches. The gene calls are TRBV4-3 and TRBJ2-1, with 15 nucleotides matching TRBD2. The clonotype comes from an older woman with COVID-19, enrolled during active disease. The sequencing sample was made of peripheral blood. This CDR3 is CASSHLGTSGRWEQFF. CDR3 nucleotides: TGCGCCAGCAGCCACCTAGGGACTAGCGGGAGGTGGGAGCAGTTCTTC.